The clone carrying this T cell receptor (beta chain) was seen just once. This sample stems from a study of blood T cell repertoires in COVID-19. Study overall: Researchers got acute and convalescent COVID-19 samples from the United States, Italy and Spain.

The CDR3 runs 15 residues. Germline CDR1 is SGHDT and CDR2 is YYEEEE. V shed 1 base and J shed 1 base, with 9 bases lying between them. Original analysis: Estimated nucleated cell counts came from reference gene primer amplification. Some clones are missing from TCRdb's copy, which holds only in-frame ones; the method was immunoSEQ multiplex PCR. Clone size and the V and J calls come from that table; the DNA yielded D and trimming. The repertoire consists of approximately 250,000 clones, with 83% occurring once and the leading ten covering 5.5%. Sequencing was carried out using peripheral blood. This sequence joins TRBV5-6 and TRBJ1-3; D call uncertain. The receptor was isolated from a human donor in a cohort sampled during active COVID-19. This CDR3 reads CASSLIGRSGNTIYF. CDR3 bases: TGTGCCAGCAGCTTGATTGGCAGATCTGGAAACACCATATATTTT.